Presented here are 28 T cell receptor beta chains from one specimen sequenced in a study of cytomegalovirus exposure and HLA in healthy donors. The study ran its PCR with 60 Vbeta and 13 Jbeta primers. Clones were sequenced by immunoSEQ multiplex PCR, and TCRdb holds only the in-frame ones, with some missing. This table has 150,000 or so clones, around 80% appearing once. Sequenced material: PBMCs. These receptors were taken from a young man in good health and CMV-seropositive.

Only one count was recorded for this clone. DNA for the CDR3: TGTGCCAGCAGCCTGGGGGCCGCCTATGGCTACACCTTC. It translates to CASSLGAAYGYTF. The chain joins TRBV14 to TRBJ1-2; a weak D match, TRBD1 (6 bases). V lost 4 bases, J lost 4 bases, and 10 bases lay in between. The CDR3 spans 13 residues. Germline V gene sequence: CDR1 SGHDN, CDR2 FVKESK. Together with reference TRBV14 and TRBJ1-2, the CDR3 gives the full variable domain: EAGVTQFPSHSVIEKGQTVTLRCDPISGHDNLYWYRRVMGKEIKFLLHFVKESKQDESGMPNNRFLAERTGGTYSTLKVQPAELEDSGVYFCASSLGAAYGYTFGSGTRLTVV.

The chain couples TRBV28 to TRBJ2-7, with D possibly TRBD2 on 5 matching bases. Germline loops: CDR1 MDHEN, CDR2 SYDVKM. The CDR3 covers 13 residues. Trimming pared 6 bases from V and 4 bases from J, leaving 13 bases between. The CDR3 region has the DNA TGTGCCAGCAGCTCGGGTCCGGGGTACGAGCAGTACTTC. Protein sequence: CASSSGPGYEQYF. The whole variable domain, remainder taken from reference TRBV28 and TRBJ2-7, is DVKVTQSSRYLVKRTGEKVFLECVQDMDHENMFWYRQDPGLGLRLIYFSYDVKMKEKGDIPEGYSVSREKKERFSLILESASTNQTSMYLCASSSGPGYEQYFGPGTRLTVT.

This clone showed up just a few times. V gene TRBV28 combines with J gene TRBJ2-7; D may be TRBD2 (6 bases). Trimming cost V 5 bases and J 11 bases, with 28 bases left between them. Germline V gene data show CDR1 as MDHEN and CDR2 as SYDVKM. The CDR3 totals 16 residues. CDR3 DNA sequence: TGTGCCAGCAGTCCCGGAGTCCCATCTTCCAGGAGGGTTAAGTACTTC. This gives the protein CASSPGVPSSRRVKYF.

The rearrangement uses TRBV28 and TRBJ2-7; 11 bases line up with TRBD2. J was trimmed by 6 bases and V by 5 bases; bases with no gene match: 6. CDR1 MDHEN and CDR2 SYDVKM come from the germline V gene. The CDR3 covers 14 residues. The CDR3 spells CASSVAGGLVEQYF. The CDR3 nucleotides read TGTGCCAGCAGTGTAGCGGGAGGGTTAGTCGAGCAGTACTTC.

The genes are TRBV28 and TRBJ2-6; no definite D call. The germline V gene has CDR1 MDHEN and CDR2 SYDVKM. Trimming shortened V by 5 bases and J by 2 bases, and 10 bases separated the two germline ends. This CDR3 has 15 amino acids. The CDR3 DNA follows: TGTGCCAGCAGTCCCTCCACAGCTGGGGCCAACGTCCTGACTTTC. As protein: CASSPSTAGANVLTF.

This chain uses TRBV15 with TRBJ1-2; 9 bases are a match to TRBD1. This CDR3 is 16 amino acids long. Germline V gene sequence: CDR1 LNHNV, CDR2 YYDKDF (reference sequence). V shed 7 bases, J shed 0 bases, and the junction held 9 bases outside the gene matches. This CDR3 is CATTHRDRETNYGYTF. The CDR3 DNA reads as TGTGCCACCACACACAGGGACAGGGAAACTAACTATGGCTACACCTTC.

As to this clone: Other nucleotide sequences in the sample specify the same CDR3. V gene TRBV6-5 combines with J gene TRBJ2-7; 8 bases are a match to TRBD1. The length of the CDR3 is 14 residues. The ends lost 8 bases at V and 0 bases at J; junction bases unmatched: 6. CDR1 is MNHEY, CDR2 SVGAGI, per germline. The CDR3 here is CASSWTGSSYEQYF. The CDR3 DNA reads TGTGCCAGCTCCTGGACAGGGAGCTCCTACGAGCAGTACTTC.

V gene TRBV30 combines with J gene TRBJ1-2, with TRBD1 matching 10 bases. This CDR3 has 15 amino acids. V shed 0 bases, J shed 4 bases, and the junction held 5 bases outside the gene matches. Germline V gene lookup returns CDR1 GTSNPN and CDR2 SVGIG (reference sequence). CDR3 in amino acids: CAWSVPGQGIYGYTF. DNA for the CDR3: TGTGCCTGGAGTGTACCGGGACAGGGGATCTATGGCTACACCTTC.

The chain employs TRBV30 and TRBJ2-3; TRBD2 aligns across 15 bases. This CDR3 has 15 residues. V was clipped by 5 bases and J by 0 bases; unmatched bases: 0. Looked up from germline, CDR1 is GTSNPN and CDR2 is SVGIG (reference sequence). The CDR3 loop is CAWGLAGGSTDTQYF. For the CDR3, the DNA is TGTGCCTGGGGACTAGCGGGAGGGAGCACAGATACGCAGTATTTT.

The chain combines TRBV10-3 with TRBJ2-7, with 7 bases lining up with TRBD2. Per germline, CDR1 ENHRY and CDR2 SYGVKD. V shed 4 bases, J shed 2 bases, and the junction held 8 bases outside the gene matches. The CDR3 sequence is 15 residues long. CDR3 sequence reads: CAISGDQRGTYEQYF. In DNA form, the CDR3 reads TGTGCCATCAGTGGGGATCAGCGGGGAACCTACGAGCAGTACTTC.

This clone showed up just once. The chain carries TRBV9 and TRBJ2-1; no reliable D call. This CDR3 contains 14 residues. Per germline, CDR1 SGDLS and CDR2 YYNGEE. The V end lost 4 bases, the J end lost 6 bases, and 14 bases lay between the germline ends. The CDR3 region is CASSSSPTGNEQFF. The CDR3 coding sequence is TGTGCCAGCAGCTCCAGCCCCACGGGCAATGAGCAGTTCTTC. Full variable domain (outside the CDR3, taken from reference TRBV9 and TRBJ2-1): DSGVTQTPKHLITATGQRVTLRCSPRSGDLSVYWYQQSLDQGLQFLIQYYNGEERAKGNILERFSAQQFPDLHSELNLSSLELGDSALYFCASSSSPTGNEQFFGPGTRLTVL.

The count of this clone is one. The V call is TRBV18, the J call TRBJ2-3, with TRBD1 as a possible D gene (7 bases). V was trimmed by 3 bases and J by 6 bases, leaving 19 bases between them. Germline-derived CDR1 and CDR2 are KGHSH and LQKENI. The CDR3 contains 16 residues. The CDR3 coding sequence is TGTGCCAGCTCACCTCTTACAGGGGACTCTTCGGATACGCAGTATTTT. Translation gives CASSPLTGDSSDTQYF.

CDR3 residues: CASSSFQSTGATAGETQYF. CDR3 coding DNA: TGTGCCAGCAGCTCCTTCCAATCCACAGGGGCTACTGCTGGAGAGACCCAGTACTTC. The chain joins TRBV7-6 to TRBJ2-5; 7 nucleotides line up with TRBD1. The CDR3 length is 19 residues. The V gene's germline CDR1 is SGHVS and CDR2 FNYEAQ. Losses at the gene ends were 4 bases for V and 4 bases for J; bases not matched to a gene: 21.

V and J are TRBV27 and TRBJ2-7, with 8 bases fitting TRBD2. V lost 6 bases to trimming and J lost 0 bases; unmatched junction nucleotides: 4. Germline CDR1 reads MNHEY; CDR2 reads SMNVEV (reference sequence). This CDR3 comprises 14 residues. The CDR3 DNA reads as TGTGCCAGCAGCAATCGGGGGGGCTCCTACGAGCAGTACTTC. This translates into CASSNRGGSYEQYF.

The chain employs TRBV27 and TRBJ2-1, with 10 bases identical to TRBD1. The germline CDR1 and CDR2 sequences are MNHEY and SMNVEV (reference sequence). Trimming took 6 bases from V and 5 from J; bases not matched to a gene: 7. This CDR3 region has 15 residues. The CDR3 spells CASSLEGQGNNEQFF. The DNA for the CDR3 is TGTGCCAGCAGCCTAGAGGGACAGGGGAACAATGAGCAGTTCTTC.

The chain carries TRBV5-4 and TRBJ2-3; 10 nucleotides line up with TRBD1. Trimming removed 4 bases from V and 3 bases from J; junction bases left unmatched: 8. This CDR3 is 16 amino acids long. Per germline, CDR1 SGHNT and CDR2 YYREEE (reference sequence). DNA of the CDR3: TGTGCCAGCAGCGCCCAGAGACAGGGGGCAACAGATACGCAGTATTTT. Protein product: CASSAQRQGATDTQYF.

V usage is TRBV11-2 and J usage is TRBJ2-3, with a weak D call TRBD1 (5 bases). Trimming took 2 bases from V and 5 from J, leaving 11 bases between them. CDR1 and CDR2 from the germline V gene are SGHAT and FQNNGV. The CDR3 has 14 residues. This chain's CDR3 is CASSLLQGKDTQYF. For the CDR3, the DNA is TGTGCCAGCAGCTTATTGCAGGGTAAAGATACGCAGTATTTT.

The V gene is TRBV9, the J gene TRBJ1-5; 7 bases fit TRBD1. V lost 0 bases and J lost 6; bases outside the gene matches: 3. CDR3 size: 14 residues. Looked up from germline, CDR1 is SGDLS and CDR2 is YYNGEE. CDR3 residues: CASSVGEGAQPQHF. As DNA, the CDR3 is TGTGCCAGCAGCGTAGGAGAGGGGGCTCAGCCCCAGCATTTT.

The J gene is TRBJ1-2, the V gene TRBV7-9; D gene ambiguous. V lost 0 bases and J 6 bases, leaving 5 bases between the germline ends. This CDR3 is built from 12 residues. Looked up from germline, CDR1 is SEHNR and CDR2 is FQNEAQ (reference sequence). CDR3 sequence (DNA): TGTGCCAGCAGCTTAGCACAACATGGCTACACCTTC. This encodes CASSLAQHGYTF.

In DNA form, the CDR3 reads TGTGCCAGCAGCCGATTACAGGGTAACACTGAAGCTTTCTTT. This encodes CASSRLQGNTEAFF. V gene TRBV6-5 combines with J gene TRBJ1-1; a weak D match, TRBD1 (6 bases). Germline V gene lookup returns CDR1 MNHEY and CDR2 SVGAGI. The CDR3 totals 14 residues. Deletions cut 6 bases from V and 2 bases from J, with 13 bases between.

This clone was counted a few times. This sequence joins TRBV5-4 and TRBJ1-1; the D is unclear. Germline-derived CDR1 and CDR2 are SGHNT and YYREEE (reference sequence). The CDR3 is 13 residues long. V was shortened by 0 bases and J by 3 bases, with 6 bases between the two germline ends. The CDR3 DNA reads as TGTGCCAGCAGCTTGGTGGCACACACTGAAGCTTTCTTT. This codes for CASSLVAHTEAFF.

The CDR3 region is CASSEQVGGANTEAFF. The CDR3 DNA reads as TGTGCCAGCAGTGAACAGGTCGGGGGTGCGAACACTGAAGCTTTCTTT. This chain joins TRBV6-1 and TRBJ1-1; TRBD1 might be the D (5 bases). Germline V gene data show CDR1 as MNHNS and CDR2 as SASEGT. V was shortened by 2 bases and J by 1 base, with 14 bases between the two germline ends. The CDR3 totals 16 residues.

The rearrangement links TRBV9 to TRBJ2-1, with 9 positions matching TRBD1. The CDR3 has 15 amino acids. Germline values: CDR1 SGDLS, CDR2 YYNGEE. With V trimmed by 3 bases and J by 8 bases, 9 bases remained unmatched. The CDR3 sequence: CASSARTGDIYEQFF. The CDR3, as DNA: TGTGCCAGCAGCGCTAGGACAGGGGATATCTATGAGCAGTTCTTC.

The genes are TRBV18 and TRBJ2-2; 14 bases match TRBD2. Germline V lookup: CDR1 KGHSH, CDR2 LQKENI. V lost 1 base, J lost 5 bases, and 12 bases stayed unmatched. The CDR3 covers 20 residues. CDR3 protein: CASSPLFPGLAGVDTGELFF. In DNA form, the CDR3 reads TGTGCCAGCTCACCACTATTCCCGGGACTAGCGGGAGTGGATACCGGGGAGCTGTTTTTT.

The rearrangement joins TRBV28 to TRBJ2-1; weak D call: TRBD1 (5 bases). The length of the CDR3 is 13 residues. Trimming took off 4 bases at V and 12 bases at J, with 16 bases between the two ends. Germline CDR1 reads MDHEN; CDR2 reads SYDVKM. The CDR3 loop reads CASSSQTDQGQFF. The CDR3 DNA reads TGTGCCAGCAGTTCCCAGACTGACCAGGGGCAGTTCTTC. The variable domain in full, with the rest retrieved from reference TRBV28 and TRBJ2-1, is DVKVTQSSRYLVKRTGEKVFLECVQDMDHENMFWYRQDPGLGLRLIYFSYDVKMKEKGDIPEGYSVSREKKERFSLILESASTNQTSMYLCASSSQTDQGQFFGPGTRLTVL.

The table lists this clone with a count of one. The chain joins TRBV6-1 to TRBJ1-4; unclear D gene. V was clipped by 7 bases and J by 2 bases, with 14 bases between them. CDR1 and CDR2 from the germline V gene are MNHNS and SASEGT. The CDR3 spans 15 residues. For the CDR3, the DNA is TGTGCCAGCACCGAACTGGGCTGGACTAATGAAAAACTGTTTTTT. Translated: CASTELGWTNEKLFF.

The rearrangement links TRBV10-2 to TRBJ2-1, with 9 bases matching TRBD1. The CDR3 totals 14 residues. Germline assignment: CDR1 WSHSY and CDR2 SAAADI. After removal of 8 bases from V and 4 bases from J, the junction contained 6 bases not matched to a gene. In nucleotides, the CDR3 is TGCGCCAGCCGGACCGGGACAGGGTACAATGAGCAGTTCTTC. This encodes CASRTGTGYNEQFF.

The chain uses TRBV7-6 and TRBJ1-1; TRBD1 matches 7 bases. The CDR3 is 15 residues long. V trimming: 1 base; J trimming: 1 base; junction bases outside the gene matches: 3. Germline values: CDR1 SGHVS, CDR2 FNYEAQ. The CDR3 DNA reads as TGTGCCAGCAGCTTAGACGCAGGGGGGAACACTGAAGCTTTCTTT. Encoded protein: CASSLDAGGNTEAFF.